This T cell receptor (beta chain) was found in a study of response to subunit inactivated influenza vaccine (dated by TCRdb to between 2017 and 2018). For context, the study as a whole: Deep quantitative profiling of the T cell receptor repertoire was used in the study to follow responses to a trivalent subunit inactivated influenza vaccine.

In this sample, this clonotype turned up a few times. Its binding antigen is unknown. Base-call qualities are not available, and no considerably larger clone is one nucleotide away. The study at large found these results: According to the authors, only a limited number of new T cells may be recruited by each seasonal influenza vaccination.

The junction carries 10 bases between V and J, which are trimmed by 3 bases and 5 bases respectively. The CDR3 covers 13 residues, taking in both the cysteine and the phenylalanine. Kept here is only the CDR3 DNA, which spans 39 bases and is read in frame from base 1. Based on the germline V gene (reference sequence), the CDR1 and CDR2 sequences are SEHNR and FQNEAQ. The library was produced with RT-PCR. The sequencer was an Illumina HiSeq 2500. Through fastp at Q25 and MiXCR, TCRdb rebuilt clones from the public reads, retaining in-frame beta chains. Merged by CDR3 protein, the rows form single entries marked with the most common genes and DNA. The sample records approximately 700,000 distinct CDR3 sequences, approximately 14% of which are singletons. 11% of the sample belongs to the ten largest clones.

This specimen consisted of PBMCs from blood, obtained 11 to 12 days after vaccination. The clonotype was recovered from a man in his forties or fifties who received an inactivated influenza vaccine. Donor details come from another sample of the same person, matched by shared clones. The rearranged segments are TRBV7-9 and TRBJ2-5; too little of a D gene remains to name it. At the DNA level, the sequence is TGTGCCAGCAGCTTTGAACCTAGGGAGACCCAGTACTTC. The translation is CASSFEPRETQYF.